The clone carrying this T cell receptor (beta chain) was counted between two and nine times. Antigen specificity is unknown. The sample comes from a study of regulatory T cells in long-lasting Graves disease. Study information: Treatment with antithyroid drugs for over 5 years, together with positive TSH receptor antibodies, meant persistent Graves' disease. General study results and limits: Whereas nearly 1,000 public clonotypes were shared by new patients, persistent patients shared more, at roughly 3,000. Samples came from peripheral blood alone, without thyroid tissue.

The time point here: persistent/refractory GD, antithyroid drugs over 5 years with positive TRAb. Extracted RNA from PBMCs served as the source of the TCR library. Patients met American Thyroid Association criteria for Graves' disease. Building of the TCR beta libraries involved iRepertoire HTBI primers and Arm-PCR of CDR3 regions. TCRdb reanalysed the multiplex PCR reads using MiXCR and keeps one entry per CDR3 protein. The sample has a few hundred thousand distinct CDR3 sequences, roughly 24% seen once. This TCR came from a woman aged 40 to 50 with Graves disease. Material: peripheral blood mononuclear cells (PBMCs), obtained when the disease was refractory, from a patient treated with antithyroid drugs.

The CDR3 loop is CASSLLKGTPEAFF. CDR3 nucleotide sequence: TGTGCCAGCAGCTTACTCAAGGGGACTCCTGAAGCTTTCTTT. The V gene is TRBV11-2, the J gene TRBJ1-1; a weak D match, TRBD1 (5 bases). The length of the CDR3 is 14 residues. The germline CDR1 and CDR2 sequences are SGHAT and FQNNGV. The V gene lost 2 bases and the J gene lost 6 bases, with 13 bases spanning the gap. The full variable domain, with the rest looked up from reference TRBV11-2 and TRBJ1-1, is EAGVAQSPRYKIIEKRQSVAFWCNPISGHATLYWYQQILGQGPKLLIQFQNNGVVDDSQLPKDRFSAERLKGVDSTLKIQPAKLEDSAVYLCASSLLKGTPEAFFGQGTRLTVV.